The source of this TCR beta chain is a study of CD8 T cells in ankylosing spondylitis. Regarding the study as a whole: Significant enrichment of disease-linked clones was reported in matched ankylosing spondylitis synovial fluid. In reactive arthritis synovial fluid and blood, some motif variants had been reported before.

Scientists made TCR beta libraries using quantitative 5'-RACE with molecular barcodes. A single record per CDR3 protein comes from TCRdb applying MiXCR to the 5' RACE reads. The sample includes some 250,000 distinct CDR3 sequences, about 24% of them seen just once. This clonotype was counted a few times. Its matching antigen is unknown. V lost 0 bases and J 6 bases, leaving 9 bases between the germline ends. The length of the CDR3 is 12 residues. Per the germline V gene, CDR1 is DFQATT and CDR2 is SNEGSKA (reference sequence). The sample consisted of blood, either unsorted or a sorted T cell fraction (not recorded which). The chain recombines TRBV20-1 with TRBJ2-7; the D gene is possibly TRBD1 (5 bases). This sequence originates from a male donor with ankylosing spondylitis or in good health (not recorded which). The CDR3 DNA reads TGCAGTGCTAGAGACAGGGCTGGCGAGCAGTACTTC. Its translation: CSARDRAGEQYF.